The 29 T cell receptor beta chains reported below all come from one sample, sequenced in a study of T-cell reconstitution after alpha-beta-depleted transplantation in children. A TCRbeta library incorporating unique molecular identifiers was prepared. In TCRdb, the PCR reads were re-called with MiXCR into one record per CDR3 protein. Of some 500,000 distinct CDR3 sequences in the sample, 15% to 20% are singletons; the top ten hold over 3%. The source material was PBMCs from the stem cell graft donor, sampled from the stem cell graft. These receptors came from a human donor who donated a stem cell graft to a child with acute lymphoblastic leukemia.

This clonotype has more than one count but fewer than ten. This sequence joins TRBV5-6 and TRBJ2-6; 7 bases are a match to TRBD1. V lost 0 bases and J lost 0; bases outside the gene matches: 3. This CDR3 spans 17 amino acids. The germline V gene encodes CDR1 SGHDT and CDR2 YYEEEE. The CDR3 nucleotides are TGTGCCAGCAGCTTGGCTGGGACAGCCTCTGGGGCCAACGTCCTGACTTTC. The encoded protein is CASSLAGTASGANVLTF.

This clonotype occurred a few times. The rearrangement uses TRBV5-1 and TRBJ2-7; D is possibly TRBD1 or TRBD2 (6 bases each). Trimming removed 0 bases from V and 5 bases from J, with 12 bases in between. The V gene's germline CDR1 is SGHRS and CDR2 YFSETQ. The CDR3 is 14 residues long. Here the CDR3 DNA reads TGCGCCAGCAGCTTGGAAGGGGGGCTCAACGAGCAGTACTTC. The encoded protein is CASSLEGGLNEQYF. Together with reference TRBV5-1 and TRBJ2-7, the CDR3 gives the full variable domain: KAGVTQTPRYLIKTRGQQVTLSCSPISGHRSVSWYQQTPGQGLQFLFEYFSETQRNKGNFPGRFSGRQFSNSRSEMNVSTLELGDSALYLCASSLEGGLNEQYFGPGTRLTVT.

The rearrangement links TRBV9 to TRBJ2-1; D might be TRBD1 (6 bases). This CDR3 contains 15 residues. V lost 3 bases, J lost 4 bases, and 14 bases lay in between. Germline-derived CDR1 and CDR2 are SGDLS and YYNGEE. CDR3 protein: CASSDLVGAYNEQFF. The CDR3 coding sequence is TGTGCCAGCAGCGACCTAGTGGGGGCTTACAATGAGCAGTTCTTC.

This clonotype has only a few counts. The chain recombines TRBV12-3 or TRBV12-4 with TRBJ1-1; possible D gene TRBD1, 5 bases. This CDR3 has 17 amino acids. V lost 3 bases and J lost 1, with 18 bases in between. In DNA form, the CDR3 reads TGTGCCAGCAGTTTTGCCCCGGGACGCCAGTCGAACACTGAAGCTTTCTTT. This sequence encodes CASSFAPGRQSNTEAFF.

This clonotype has a handful of counts. The chain links TRBV6-5 to TRBJ1-4; TRBD1 is a possible D gene (6 bases). Germline V gene sequence: CDR1 MNHEY, CDR2 SVGAGI. The CDR3 has 19 residues. V was cut by 4 bases and J by 2 bases, with 23 bases left in between. CDR3 DNA: TGTGCCAGCAGTTCCCGCATTCCGGGGGCTTGGTCGACTAATGAAAAACTGTTTTTT. Translated: CASSSRIPGAWSTNEKLFF.

The chain joins TRBV29-1 to TRBJ1-4; TRBD1 matches at 7 bases. The CDR3 sequence is 14 residues long. The V segment lost 5 bases and the J segment 7 bases; nucleotides outside the gene matches: 10. The germline gives CDR1 SQVTM, CDR2 ANQGSEA. The CDR3 region is CSVFGGQWAEKLFF. For the CDR3, the DNA is TGCAGCGTTTTTGGGGGACAGTGGGCTGAAAAACTGTTTTTT.

The genes are TRBV12-3 or TRBV12-4 and TRBJ1-1; D uncertain. V lost 3 bases, J lost 1 base, and 9 bases lay in between. The CDR3 extends over 14 amino acids. DNA for the CDR3: TGTGCCAGCAGTTTCCATCCGCCGAACACTGAAGCTTTCTTT. This sequence encodes CASSFHPPNTEAFF.

This chain links TRBV6-1 with TRBJ1-4; D gene uncertain. The V gene's germline CDR1 is MNHNS and CDR2 SASEGT. Trimming shortened V by 6 bases and J by 8 bases, and 16 bases separated the two germline ends. There are 14 residues in the CDR3. This CDR3 reads CASSRWGGAEKLFF. DNA for the CDR3: TGTGCCAGCAGCCGTTGGGGAGGAGCCGAAAAACTGTTTTTT.

In this sample, this clonotype turned up a few times. V and J are TRBV6-1 and TRBJ1-2, with TRBD1 matching over 9 bases. This CDR3 has 15 residues. CDR1 is MNHNS, CDR2 SASEGT, per germline. Trimming removed 7 bases from V and 4 bases from J; junction bases left unmatched: 10. CDR3 DNA: TGTGCCAGCAACCCTGGGACAGGGCCGGGCTATGGCTACACCTTC. Protein product: CASNPGTGPGYGYTF.

The V call is TRBV19, the J call TRBJ1-5, with D unclear. Trimming left V 2 bases short and J 7 bases short, with 6 bases between. The CDR3 runs 12 residues. Germline-derived CDR1 and CDR2 are LNHDA and SQIVND (reference sequence). The CDR3 DNA sequence: TGTGCCAGTAGTATACCGGGGCAGCCCCAGCATTTT. It is translated as CASSIPGQPQHF.

This clonotype has ten or more counts. The chain carries TRBV20-1 and TRBJ1-6; weak D call: TRBD1 (6 bases). From germline, CDR1 is DFQATT and CDR2 SNEGSKA (reference sequence). The CDR3 spans 15 residues. V lost 3 bases to trimming and J lost 3 bases, with 12 bases between them. Here the CDR3 reads CSASPIRGYNSPLHF. The CDR3 DNA sequence: TGCAGTGCTAGTCCGATCAGGGGCTATAATTCACCCCTCCACTTT.

In nucleotides, the CDR3 is TGTGCCAGCTCACCACCGTCTGGCCAAGAGACCCAGTACTTC. It codes for CASSPPSGQETQYF. The chain combines TRBV18 with TRBJ2-5, with D unclear. The CDR3 covers 14 residues. Germline CDR1 reads KGHSH; CDR2 reads LQKENI. Trimming stripped 0 bases from V and 1 base from J, with 6 bases between.

The chain combines TRBV5-1 with TRBJ2-1; perhaps D is TRBD1 or TRBD2 (5 bases each). The CDR3 runs 14 residues. Trimming took off 5 bases at V and 7 bases at J, with 16 bases between the two ends. Germline values: CDR1 SGHRS, CDR2 YFSETQ. CDR3 sequence (DNA): TGCGCCAGCAGAGCCCCGGGTGAGGGGAATGAGCAGTTCTTC. This sequence encodes CASRAPGEGNEQFF.

This clonotype was detected only a few times. CDR3 residues: CSAETGTGAYTGELFF. CDR3 bases: TGCAGTGCTGAAACCGGGACAGGGGCGTACACCGGGGAGCTGTTTTTT. The chain joins TRBV20-1 to TRBJ2-2; 10 positions match TRBD1. V was pared by 5 bases and J by 3 bases, with 9 bases of the junction left unmatched. There are 16 residues in the CDR3. Germline values: CDR1 DFQATT, CDR2 SNEGSKA (reference sequence).

This clonotype was detected a few times. J is TRBJ1-1 and V is TRBV15; 7 bases agree with TRBD1. V was clipped by 5 bases and J by 0 bases; unmatched bases: 3. The V gene's germline CDR1 is LNHNV and CDR2 YYDKDF (reference sequence). The length of the CDR3 is 14 residues. The CDR3 nucleotides read TGTGCCACCAGCGAAGGGACAGTGAACACTGAAGCTTTCTTT. Translation gives CATSEGTVNTEAFF.

Many counts were recorded for this clonotype. V is TRBV5-1 and J is TRBJ2-5; the match to TRBD2 covers 7 bases. The germline CDR1 and CDR2 sequences are SGHRS and YFSETQ. The CDR3 loop spans 16 amino acids. V lost 0 bases and J lost 5; bases outside the gene matches: 10. Here the CDR3 reads CASSLGSWRETETQYF. The CDR3 bases are TGCGCCAGCAGCTTGGGAAGTTGGCGGGAGACGGAGACCCAGTACTTC. Together with reference TRBV5-1 and TRBJ2-5, the CDR3 gives the full variable domain: KAGVTQTPRYLIKTRGQQVTLSCSPISGHRSVSWYQQTPGQGLQFLFEYFSETQRNKGNFPGRFSGRQFSNSRSEMNVSTLELGDSALYLCASSLGSWRETETQYFGPGTRLLVL.

The chain is built from TRBV12-3 or TRBV12-4 and TRBJ2-5, with 10 bases lining up with TRBD2. With V trimmed by 6 bases and J by 5 bases, 6 bases remained unmatched. The CDR3 consists of 14 residues. The CDR3 DNA sequence: TGTGCCAGCAGCCCCCTAGCGGGAGTGGAGACCCAGTACTTC. Its protein product is CASSPLAGVETQYF.

This clonotype was found once. This chain uses TRBV5-1 with TRBJ2-1; no clear D gene. Trimming took 0 bases from V and 13 from J, leaving 8 bases between them. CDR1 is SGHRS and CDR2 is YFSETQ in the germline V gene. There are 11 residues in the CDR3. CDR3 nucleotides: TGCGCCAGCAGCTTGGATTCCTCTCAGTTCTTC. Its translation is CASSLDSSQFF.

This clonotype was found a few times. The chain uses TRBV7-6 and TRBJ2-1, with TRBD2 matching over 7 bases. V lost 2 bases, J lost 3 bases, and 4 bases stayed unmatched. The CDR3 extends over 15 amino acids. The germline CDR1 and CDR2 sequences are SGHVS and FNYEAQ. Here the CDR3 reads CASSLLTGGYNEQFF. Here the CDR3 DNA reads TGTGCCAGCAGCTTATTAACGGGAGGCTACAATGAGCAGTTCTTC.

Only a few counts were recorded for this clonotype. V gene TRBV7-2 combines with J gene TRBJ2-1; TRBD2 aligns across 7 bases. This CDR3 has 15 residues. CDR1 is SGHTA and CDR2 is FQGNSA in the germline V gene. V lost 4 bases to trimming and J lost 7 bases; unmatched junction nucleotides: 10. The CDR3 DNA reads TGTGCCAGCAGCTACTACTCACTAGCGATGAATGAGCAGTTCTTC. This sequence encodes CASSYYSLAMNEQFF.

This clonotype was observed a handful of times. V and J are TRBV6-1 and TRBJ2-2; D not resolved. Germline-derived CDR1 and CDR2 are MNHNS and SASEGT. The CDR3 totals 15 residues. V was trimmed by 0 bases and J by 5 bases, leaving 10 bases between them. CDR3 coding DNA: TGTGCCAGCAGTGAAGCGCTCGACGGGACCGGGGAGCTGTTTTTT. This sequence encodes CASSEALDGTGELFF.

This clonotype was found a few times. V usage is TRBV20-1 and J usage is TRBJ2-7, with TRBD1 matching over 9 bases. V shed 6 bases, J shed 1 base, and the junction held 7 bases outside the gene matches. The CDR3 has 14 residues. CDR1 and CDR2 from the germline V gene are DFQATT and SNEGSKA (reference sequence). Written as DNA, the CDR3 is TGCAGTGCAACGGACAGGGGCCAGTCCTACGAGCAGTACTTC. It codes for CSATDRGQSYEQYF.

The chain couples TRBV19 to TRBJ2-1; D unresolved. The CDR3 totals 11 residues. Germline V gene data show CDR1 as LNHDA and CDR2 as SQIVND (reference sequence). The V end was cut by 7 bases, the J end by 6 bases, with 7 bases between. The CDR3 DNA reads as TGTGCCAGTATAAAGGCCAATGAGCAGTTCTTC. Translated, it gives CASIKANEQFF. The full variable domain, its missing parts supplied by reference TRBV19 and TRBJ2-1, is DGGITQSPKYLFRKEGQNVTLSCEQNLNHDAMYWYRQDPGQGLRLIYYSQIVNDFQKGDIAEGYSVSREKKESFPLTVTSAQKNPTAFYLCASIKANEQFFGPGTRLTVL.

This rearrangement joins TRBV5-1 to TRBJ1-5; D might be TRBD1 (6 bases). The V end was cut by 0 bases, the J end by 8 bases, with 12 bases between. CDR1 and CDR2 from the germline V gene are SGHRS and YFSETQ. The CDR3 loop spans 14 amino acids. CDR3 nucleotides: TGCGCCAGCAGCTTGGAACAGGGTGGGGAGCCCCAGCATTTT. Amino acids: CASSLEQGGEPQHF.

Only a few counts were recorded for this clonotype. This sequence joins TRBV20-1 and TRBJ1-5; D not resolved. Germline CDR1 reads DFQATT; CDR2 reads SNEGSKA (reference sequence). V lost 3 bases and J 1 base, leaving 4 bases between the germline ends. This CDR3 spans 12 amino acids. CDR3 region: CSASWSNQPQHF. CDR3 sequence (DNA): TGCAGTGCTAGCTGGAGCAATCAGCCCCAGCATTTT.

V usage is TRBV20-1 and J usage is TRBJ1-2; weak D call: TRBD1 (6 bases). V lost 4 bases, J lost 5 bases, and 14 bases lay in between. Germline loops: CDR1 DFQATT, CDR2 SNEGSKA (reference sequence). The CDR3 totals 13 residues. CDR3 DNA sequence: TGCAGTGCTACTACAGGGACCTCTTATGGCTACACCTTC. It yields the protein CSATTGTSYGYTF.

The chain joins TRBV6-4 to TRBJ2-1; no reliable D call. This CDR3 has 14 residues. The V gene's germline CDR1 is MRHNA and CDR2 SNTAGT. Deletions cut 4 bases from V and 3 bases from J, with 10 bases between. CDR3 sequence: CASSAMHGYNEQFF. CDR3 in DNA: TGTGCCAGCAGTGCCATGCACGGCTACAATGAGCAGTTCTTC.

The table lists this clonotype with many counts. V and J are TRBV5-1 and TRBJ2-5; 7 bases agree with TRBD1. The germline CDR1 and CDR2 sequences are SGHRS and YFSETQ. This CDR3 comprises 14 residues. V dropped 0 bases and J dropped 3; count of bases not matched to a gene: 2. DNA for the CDR3: TGCGCCAGCAGCTTGGTACAGGGGAAAGAGACCCAGTACTTC. Its translation: CASSLVQGKETQYF. Drawing the rest from reference TRBV5-1 and TRBJ2-5, the complete variable domain is KAGVTQTPRYLIKTRGQQVTLSCSPISGHRSVSWYQQTPGQGLQFLFEYFSETQRNKGNFPGRFSGRQFSNSRSEMNVSTLELGDSALYLCASSLVQGKETQYFGPGTRLLVL.

This clonotype appeared a few times. The chain uses TRBV12-3 or TRBV12-4 and TRBJ2-5; 11 bases map to TRBD1. This CDR3 has 15 amino acids. J lost 4 bases, V lost 5 bases, and 6 bases had no gene match. CDR3 region: CASSRAGTGGETQYF. CDR3 bases: TGTGCCAGCAGTAGGGCCGGGACAGGGGGAGAGACCCAGTACTTC.